The next 30 T cell receptor beta chains were all read from a single sample in a study of T cell changes during pregnancy in multiple sclerosis. Measured with immunoSEQ multiplex PCR; TCRdb has only the in-frame clones, and not every one. The table records 65,000 to 85,000 clones, 89% of them present only once. Sequenced here: peripheral blood, sampled in the first trimester of pregnancy. Receptors were obtained from a female donor in good health, enrolled as a control in a pregnancy study.

V and J are TRBV18 and TRBJ2-7; 7 bases are a match to TRBD1. The CDR3 spans 17 residues. The V segment lost 3 bases and the J segment 5 bases; nucleotides outside the gene matches: 16. The germline gives CDR1 KGHSH, CDR2 LQKENI. The DNA for the CDR3 is TGTGCCAGCTCACCCCTCACTCGACAGGGATCGTCTAACGAGCAGTACTTC. Translation: CASSPLTRQGSSNEQYF.

The chain couples TRBV5-1 to TRBJ1-1, with D unclear. Germline V gene lookup returns CDR1 SGHRS and CDR2 YFSETQ. With 2 bases removed from V and 4 bases from J, the gap between germline ends came to 12 bases. This CDR3 comprises 14 residues. The CDR3 DNA is TGCGCCAGCAGCTTAGTCCTAGGAACCACTGAAGCTTTCTTT. It is translated as CASSLVLGTTEAFF.

The chain is built from TRBV28 and TRBJ2-7; D may be TRBD1 (6 bases). The CDR3 runs to 16 residues. Looked up from germline, CDR1 is MDHEN and CDR2 is SYDVKM. V was trimmed by 6 bases and J by 1 base, leaving 19 bases between them. The CDR3 nucleotides read TGTGCCAGCAGAGAGAGGTGGACAGCATCATCCTACGAGCAGTACTTC. It translates to CASRERWTASSYEQYF.

V is TRBV6-1 and J is TRBJ2-5; TRBD2 is a possible D gene (6 bases). This CDR3 spans 16 amino acids. Germline V lookup: CDR1 MNHNS, CDR2 SASEGT. V dropped 4 bases and J dropped 1 base, with 16 bases sitting between them. The CDR3 DNA reads as TGTGCCAGCAGTGTAGAGCGGGCGATCTTCCAAGAGACCCAGTACTTC. Its protein is CASSVERAIFQETQYF.

The V call is TRBV2, the J call TRBJ2-7, with D perhaps matching TRBD1 (6 bases). Trimming shortened V by 6 bases and J by 0 bases, and 12 bases separated the two germline ends. The length of the CDR3 is 14 residues. The germline gives CDR1 SNHLY, CDR2 FYNNEI. CDR3 protein: CASRGHMSSYEQYF. CDR3 sequence (DNA): TGTGCCAGCAGGGGACACATGAGCTCCTACGAGCAGTACTTC.

The chain combines TRBV30 with TRBJ2-5; weak D call: TRBD2 (5 bases). Trimming took 0 bases from V and 7 from J, leaving 27 bases between them. Per the germline V gene, CDR1 is GTSNPN and CDR2 is SVGIG (reference sequence). CDR3 length: 18 amino acids. CDR3 protein: CAWSVGALSRAPWGTQYF. The CDR3 DNA reads TGTGCCTGGAGTGTAGGTGCACTTTCGAGGGCTCCATGGGGGACCCAGTACTTC.

The V call is TRBV10-3, the J call TRBJ1-5, with no clear D. V was cut by 8 bases and J by 6 bases, with 14 bases left in between. This CDR3 is 13 amino acids long. Germline CDR1 and CDR2: ENHRY and SYGVKD. The CDR3: CAIGGQEGQPQHF. The CDR3, as DNA: TGTGCCATCGGCGGGCAGGAGGGTCAGCCCCAGCATTTT.

V usage is TRBV19 and J usage is TRBJ2-2, with 8 bases that match TRBD1. Germline CDR1 LNHDA, CDR2 SQIVND (reference sequence). Losses at the gene ends were 7 bases for V and 7 bases for J; bases not matched to a gene: 14. The CDR3 is 16 amino acids. CDR3 region: CASNRQGSIEDGELFF. CDR3 nucleotide sequence: TGTGCCAGTAACCGACAGGGGAGTATCGAGGACGGGGAGCTGTTTTTT.

The chain combines TRBV18 with TRBJ1-2; D perhaps matches TRBD1 (6 bases). Germline CDR1 and CDR2: KGHSH and LQKENI. The CDR3 is 13 amino acids. The V end lost 2 bases, the J end lost 6 bases, and 10 bases lay between the germline ends. The CDR3 DNA reads as TGTGCCAGCTCACCAGGACAGACCGATGGCTACACCTTC. Amino acids: CASSPGQTDGYTF.

The chain carries TRBV12-5 and TRBJ2-3, with TRBD1 identical over 8 bases. J gave up 2 bases and V 5 bases, and 6 bases lay outside the gene matches. CDR3 length: 15 residues. The germline CDR1 and CDR2 sequences are LGHNT and FRNRAP. The CDR3 sequence: CASGTRGQNTDTQYF. CDR3 bases: TGTGCTAGTGGTACCAGGGGGCAGAACACAGATACGCAGTATTTT.

The chain couples TRBV6-1 to TRBJ2-1; 10 bases fit TRBD2. The junction had 13 bases not matched to a gene; V was cut back by 2 bases and J by 0 bases. CDR1 is MNHNS and CDR2 is SASEGT in the germline V gene. The CDR3 runs 20 residues. For the CDR3, the DNA is TGTGCCAGCAGTGAATGGGCAAGTCTAGCGGGAGACCCCTCCTACAATGAGCAGTTCTTC. As protein: CASSEWASLAGDPSYNEQFF.

The chain uses TRBV4-3 and TRBJ2-3, with TRBD1 identical over 9 bases. From germline, CDR1 is LGHNA and CDR2 YSLEER. J lost 6 bases, V lost 3 bases, and 16 bases had no gene match. This CDR3 has 18 amino acids. The CDR3 DNA reads TGCGCCAGCAGCCAGATCTTGGGACCCGGGACAGGGTTCGATACGCAGTATTTT. It yields the protein CASSQILGPGTGFDTQYF.

The rearrangement joins TRBV7-2 to TRBJ2-1, with 11 bases matching TRBD2. J was trimmed by 4 bases and V by 0 bases; bases with no gene match: 5. Germline CDR1 and CDR2: SGHTA and FQGNSA. The CDR3 extends over 17 amino acids. This CDR3 is CASSLAPGTSGYNEQFF. CDR3 nucleotide sequence: TGTGCCAGCAGCTTAGCCCCCGGGACTAGCGGATACAATGAGCAGTTCTTC.

V and J are TRBV19 and TRBJ1-1; D ambiguous. Germline CDR1 and CDR2: LNHDA and SQIVND (reference sequence). The CDR3 is 15 residues long. Trimming cost V 5 bases and J 1 base, with 14 bases left between them. The CDR3 DNA sequence: TGTGCCAGTAGTCCTCTGAGACACCGGAACACTGAAGCTTTCTTT. Amino acid sequence: CASSPLRHRNTEAFF.

CDR3 loop: CASSYPGHEQYF. As DNA, the CDR3 is TGTGCCAGCAGTTACCCAGGGCACGAGCAGTACTTC. V and J are TRBV6-6 and TRBJ2-7; a weak D match, TRBD1 (5 bases). Trimming removed 2 bases from V and 5 bases from J, with 7 bases in between. Germline assignment: CDR1 MNHNY and CDR2 SVGAGI (reference sequence). CDR3 length equals 12 residues.

The chain joins TRBV7-2 to TRBJ1-2, with D unresolved. The CDR3 extends over 15 amino acids. Germline values: CDR1 SGHTA, CDR2 FQGNSA. Trimming took off 1 base at V and 4 bases at J, with 13 bases between the two ends. The CDR3 nucleotides read TGTGCCAGCAGCTTAGTTGCCGGGAATCCCTATGGCTACACCTTC. Residues: CASSLVAGNPYGYTF.

This clone appeared once. The chain has TRBV16 and TRBJ1-2; no definite D call. V was pared by 0 bases and J by 3 bases, with 8 bases between. The germline CDR1 and CDR2 sequences are KGHSY and FQNENV. This CDR3 is 14 amino acids long. This CDR3 is CASSQSAVDYGYTF. The CDR3 DNA follows: TGTGCCAGCAGCCAATCGGCAGTCGACTATGGCTACACCTTC.

The chain combines TRBV6-6 with TRBJ2-7, with D hard to call. This CDR3 region has 16 residues. The germline gives CDR1 MNHNY, CDR2 SVGAGI (reference sequence). Trimming left V 2 bases short and J 2 bases short, with 16 bases between. In DNA, the CDR3 is TGTGCCAGCAGTTACCCGGGTTCGGCTAGTCCCTACGAGCAGTACTTC. It encodes CASSYPGSASPYEQYF.

This chain joins TRBV9 and TRBJ1-5; D possibly corresponds to TRBD1 (6 bases). CDR3 size: 13 residues. Trimming removed 2 bases from V and 6 bases from J, with 9 bases in between. The germline V gene has CDR1 SGDLS and CDR2 YYNGEE. CDR3 protein: CASSVQGPQPQHF. The CDR3 nucleotides read TGTGCCAGCAGCGTTCAGGGGCCTCAGCCCCAGCATTTT. The whole variable domain, filled in from reference TRBV9 and TRBJ1-5, reads DSGVTQTPKHLITATGQRVTLRCSPRSGDLSVYWYQQSLDQGLQFLIQYYNGEERAKGNILERFSAQQFPDLHSELNLSSLELGDSALYFCASSVQGPQPQHFGDGTRLSIL.

This clone was detected only once. The chain recombines TRBV6-5 with TRBJ1-1; D not resolved. Trimming took 4 bases from V and 1 from J, leaving 10 bases between them. Per germline, CDR1 MNHEY and CDR2 SVGAGI. The CDR3 sequence is 14 residues long. The CDR3 region is CASSFFVGNTEAFF. The DNA of the CDR3 is TGTGCCAGCAGTTTCTTCGTCGGGAACACTGAAGCTTTCTTT.

The chain is built from TRBV4-1 and TRBJ2-7; no firm D call. Germline V lookup: CDR1 MGHRA, CDR2 YSYEKL. CDR3 length: 13 amino acids. V lost 6 bases to trimming and J lost 0 bases, with 9 bases between them. Here the CDR3 reads CASSPPGSYEQYF. In nucleotides, the CDR3 is TGCGCCAGCAGTCCACCCGGCTCCTACGAGCAGTACTTC.

The chain carries TRBV4-1 and TRBJ2-5, with 10 nucleotides matching TRBD2. The CDR3 length is 16 residues. Trimming at V came to 2 bases and at J to 9 bases, leaving 12 bases not matched to a gene. The V gene's germline CDR1 is MGHRA and CDR2 YSYEKL. CDR3 DNA: TGCGCCAGCAGCCAACGTGGACTAGCGGACAGTGCGGCCCAGTACTTC. Translating gives CASSQRGLADSAAQYF.

The J gene is TRBJ2-7, the V gene TRBV5-4; 10 bases align to TRBD1. With V trimmed by 0 bases and J by 3 bases, 3 bases remained unmatched. This CDR3 has 15 residues. The germline gives CDR1 SGHNT, CDR2 YYREEE (reference sequence). The CDR3 loop is CASSLGGQGGYEQYF. The DNA of the CDR3 is TGTGCCAGCAGCTTGGGCGGACAGGGGGGCTACGAGCAGTACTTC.

CDR3 amino acids: CATSGFGGGGTEAFF. CDR3 coding DNA: TGTGCCACCAGCGGTTTCGGAGGGGGCGGCACTGAAGCTTTCTTT. V usage is TRBV15 and J usage is TRBJ1-1; 7 positions match TRBD1. This CDR3 comprises 15 residues. The germline CDR1 and CDR2 sequences are LNHNV and YYDKDF (reference sequence). V shed 5 bases and J 4 bases; nucleotides not matched to a gene: 10. Supplemented by reference TRBV15 and TRBJ1-1, the full variable domain reads DAMVIQNPRYQVTQFGKPVTLSCSQTLNHNVMYWYQQKSSQAPKLLFHYYDKDFNNEADTPDNFQSRRPNTSFCFLDIRSPGLGDTAMYLCATSGFGGGGTEAFFGQGTRLTVV.

The chain links TRBV2 to TRBJ2-7; a possible D gene is TRBD1 (5 bases). V gave up 3 bases and J gave up 4 bases, with 10 bases separating them. The CDR3 is 13 residues long. Germline-derived CDR1 and CDR2 are SNHLY and FYNNEI. CDR3 nucleotide sequence: TGTGCCAGCAGTGACAGGGCCACTTACGAGCAGTACTTC. Translating it yields CASSDRATYEQYF.

This rearrangement joins TRBV9 to TRBJ1-1; perhaps TRBD1 as D (5 bases). Trimming removed 2 bases at V and 4 bases at J, with 12 bases between. The CDR3 is 14 amino acids. CDR1 SGDLS and CDR2 YYNGEE come from the germline V gene. CDR3 residues: CASSVGGVSTEAFF. CDR3 in DNA: TGTGCCAGCAGCGTCGGGGGGGTTAGCACTGAAGCTTTCTTT.

V gene TRBV28 combines with J gene TRBJ2-7; 7 positions match TRBD1. The CDR3 spans 16 residues. J lost 4 bases, V lost 4 bases, and 13 bases had no gene match. Germline V gene sequence: CDR1 MDHEN, CDR2 SYDVKM. The CDR3 protein is CASSSFRDSPFYEQYF. The CDR3 region has the DNA TGTGCCAGCAGTTCCTTCCGGGACAGCCCGTTTTACGAGCAGTACTTC.

V usage is TRBV15 and J usage is TRBJ2-1; perhaps TRBD2 as D (6 bases). In germline, CDR1 is LNHNV, CDR2 YYDKDF (reference sequence). With 1 base removed from V and 15 bases from J, the gap between germline ends came to 16 bases. The CDR3 consists of 13 residues. The CDR3 DNA reads as TGTGCCACCAGCAGAGGTTCCCGGGAGTTCCCGTTCTTC. Protein sequence: CATSRGSREFPFF.

The gene calls are TRBV12-5 and TRBJ2-1, with TRBD2 as a possible D gene (6 bases). This CDR3 contains 12 residues. V lost 0 bases to trimming and J lost 13 bases, with 10 bases between them. CDR1 LGHNT and CDR2 FRNRAP come from the germline V gene. CDR3 in DNA: TGTGCTAGTGGTTTGGTGTCCGGGAGCCAGTTCTTC. This encodes CASGLVSGSQFF.

The V gene is TRBV7-4, the J gene TRBJ2-1; the match to TRBD2 covers 7 bases. This CDR3 has 16 residues. After removal of 5 bases from V and 0 bases from J, the junction contained 7 bases not matched to a gene. Germline V gene sequence: CDR1 SGHVT, CDR2 SQSDAQ. The CDR3 loop reads CASSITSVSSYNEQFF. The CDR3 DNA sequence: TGTGCCAGCAGCATCACTAGCGTTAGCTCCTACAATGAGCAGTTCTTC.